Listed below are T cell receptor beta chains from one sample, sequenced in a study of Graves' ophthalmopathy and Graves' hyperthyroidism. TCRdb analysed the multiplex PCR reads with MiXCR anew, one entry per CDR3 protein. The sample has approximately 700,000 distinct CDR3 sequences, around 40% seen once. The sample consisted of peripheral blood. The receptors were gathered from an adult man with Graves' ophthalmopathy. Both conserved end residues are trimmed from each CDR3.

CDR3aa: SASQGREQY
v_gene: TRBV20-1

CDR3aa: ASSTNEKLF
v_gene: TRBV12-3/TRBV12-4

CDR3aa: ASSSDRANQPQH
v_gene: TRBV11-2

CDR3aa: SVEGGWDTQY
v_gene: TRBV29-1

CDR3aa: ASSQAGGITLQPQH
v_gene: TRBV25-1

CDR3aa: AISDRALLQETQY
v_gene: TRBV10-3

CDR3aa: ASSPRWVAGGGELF
v_gene: TRBV7-2

CDR3aa: ASGTGSGYT
v_gene: TRBV24-1

CDR3aa: ATSSPGVGSYNEQY
v_gene: TRBV15

CDR3aa: AGSFTGDTGELF
v_gene: TRBV5-1

CDR3aa: ASSLVGAVRGYEQY
v_gene: TRBV7-9

CDR3aa: ASSPTATATGELF
v_gene: TRBV7-9

CDR3aa: SAPMGGVSIYGYT
v_gene: TRBV20-1

CDR3aa: ASSVGQGTPPLH
v_gene: TRBV9

CDR3aa: ASSLRSGGATNEKLF
v_gene: TRBV7-9

CDR3aa: ASSSEGDSNQPQH
v_gene: TRBV7-9

CDR3aa: ASRGAGSQGGEQY
v_gene: TRBV19

CDR3aa: ARVGGSLPLSPLH
v_gene: TRBV7-2

CDR3aa: ASSSTTGLLSYEQY
v_gene: TRBV7-9

CDR3aa: ASSVKPTENALGNTIY
v_gene: TRBV9

CDR3aa: ASSLRTGEAF
v_gene: TRBV28

CDR3aa: ASLPQGDGPSREYGYT
v_gene: TRBV11-2

CDR3aa: SAHGGDTGELF
v_gene: TRBV20-1

CDR3aa: ASSGGEGIHEQY
v_gene: TRBV7-9

CDR3aa: SARDSDEKGTF
v_gene: TRBV20-1

CDR3aa: SASQTTKDQPQH
v_gene: TRBV20-1

CDR3aa: ASSQDLTPGELF
v_gene: TRBV25-1

CDR3aa: ASSPGADYGYT
v_gene: TRBV28

CDR3aa: SVVQGAGYEQY
v_gene: TRBV29-1

CDR3aa: SAGYLETQY
v_gene: TRBV20-1

CDR3aa: ASSHLTGEQY
v_gene: TRBV12-3/TRBV12-4

CDR3aa: ASSFRDRSYERY
v_gene: TRBV11-1

CDR3aa: ASSTGTGELF
v_gene: TRBV2

CDR3aa: ASSLSGQGDSPLH
v_gene: TRBV19

CDR3aa: ASSAHGQGGYT
v_gene: TRBV25-1

CDR3aa: SVYREGGANVLT
v_gene: TRBV29-1

CDR3aa: ASSQAPRTSGRAVHEQY
v_gene: TRBV9

CDR3aa: ASSLSPRGETQY
v_gene: TRBV12-3/TRBV12-4

CDR3aa: ASRAQGAGNSPLH
v_gene: TRBV2

CDR3aa: ASVDGTYEQY
v_gene: TRBV7-9

CDR3aa: SVGQGSHEQY
v_gene: TRBV29-1

CDR3aa: ASSFGVGELF
v_gene: TRBV25-1

CDR3aa: ASSLVLSENTGELF
v_gene: TRBV7-8

CDR3aa: ASSLTRDINQPQH
v_gene: TRBV7-9

CDR3aa: ASSEEEVAF
v_gene: TRBV2

CDR3aa: SVVWGPYEQY
v_gene: TRBV29-1

CDR3aa: ASSWDRGERNTEAF
v_gene: TRBV7-2

CDR3aa: SVVGQAIYEQY
v_gene: TRBV29-1

CDR3aa: ASSLTVRYQETQY
v_gene: TRBV7-4

CDR3aa: ASSAPQRRAAF
v_gene: TRBV2

CDR3aa: ASSLASVDQPQH
v_gene: TRBV7-9

CDR3aa: ASSEGQGFEQY
v_gene: TRBV10-3

CDR3aa: ASSGARDNQYGYT
v_gene: TRBV19

CDR3aa: ASKRVGELF
v_gene: TRBV19

CDR3aa: ASSTTRQGRDQPQH
v_gene: TRBV19

CDR3aa: SVESWEGANVLT
v_gene: TRBV29-1